Following are 4 T cell receptor beta chains from one sample sequenced in a study of T cell responses to AZD1222 COVID-19 vaccine. Using immunoSEQ multiplex PCR, the repertoire was profiled, and TCRdb retains in-frame clones only, with some absent. The sample includes more than 75,000 clones, around nine tenths of them seen just once. The source material was peripheral blood, sampled on day 0 of AZD1222 vaccination. These receptors were taken from an adult in good health.

This clone appeared a single time. The rearrangement joins TRBV10-3 to TRBJ1-5; no definite D call. The CDR3 consists of 15 residues. Germline assignment: CDR1 ENHRY and CDR2 SYGVKD. Trimming left V 2 bases short and J 5 bases short, with 13 bases between. In nucleotides, the CDR3 is TGTGCCATCAGTGAGAATTGGGAAGCCTATCAGCCCCAGCATTTT. As protein: CAISENWEAYQPQHF.

The chain has TRBV27 and TRBJ2-5; D is possibly TRBD2 (5 bases). Trimming pared 5 bases from V and 1 base from J, leaving 11 bases between. This CDR3 comprises 14 residues. CDR1 and CDR2 (germline): MNHEY, SMNVEV (reference sequence). CDR3: CASSPGLIQETQYF. The CDR3 DNA reads as TGTGCCAGCAGTCCAGGACTGATCCAAGAGACCCAGTACTTC.

The rearrangement uses TRBV4-2 and TRBJ2-1, with 11 bases lining up with TRBD2. Germline V gene sequence: CDR1 LGHNA, CDR2 YNFKEQ. J gave up 4 bases and V 0 bases, and 5 bases lay outside the gene matches. The CDR3 consists of 17 residues. The CDR3 coding sequence is TGTGCCAGCAGCCAAGATACCGGGACTAGCGGTTACAATGAGCAGTTCTTC. This gives the protein CASSQDTGTSGYNEQFF.

This clone was recorded many times. The chain joins TRBV12-3 or TRBV12-4 to TRBJ1-2; TRBD1 is a possible D gene (5 bases). V lost 8 bases and J lost 5, with 15 bases in between. CDR3 length: 13 amino acids. The chain's CDR3 is CASCPAGRYGYTF. The CDR3 DNA reads TGTGCCAGCTGCCCGGCAGGGAGATATGGCTACACCTTC.